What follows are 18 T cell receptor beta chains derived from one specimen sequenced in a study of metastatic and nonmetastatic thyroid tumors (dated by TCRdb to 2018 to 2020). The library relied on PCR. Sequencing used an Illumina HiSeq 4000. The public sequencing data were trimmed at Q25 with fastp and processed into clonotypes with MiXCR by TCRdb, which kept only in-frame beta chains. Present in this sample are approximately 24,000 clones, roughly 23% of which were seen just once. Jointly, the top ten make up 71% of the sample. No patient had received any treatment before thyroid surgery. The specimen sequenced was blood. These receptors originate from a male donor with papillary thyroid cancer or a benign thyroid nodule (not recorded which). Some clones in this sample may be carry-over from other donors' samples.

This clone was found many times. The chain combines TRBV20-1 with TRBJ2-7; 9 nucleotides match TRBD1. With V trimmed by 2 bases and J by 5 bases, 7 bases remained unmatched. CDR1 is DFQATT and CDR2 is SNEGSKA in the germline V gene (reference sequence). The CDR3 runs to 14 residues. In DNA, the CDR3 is TGCAGTGCTAGATCCCCGACAGGGGGTGACGAGCAGTACTTC. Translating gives CSARSPTGGDEQYF.

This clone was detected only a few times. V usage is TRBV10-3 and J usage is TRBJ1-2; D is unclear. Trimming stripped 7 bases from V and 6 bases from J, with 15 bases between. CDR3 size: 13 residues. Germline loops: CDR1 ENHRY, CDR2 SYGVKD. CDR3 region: CAITGGPEDGYTF. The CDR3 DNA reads TGTGCCATCACCGGAGGGCCTGAGGATGGCTACACCTTC.

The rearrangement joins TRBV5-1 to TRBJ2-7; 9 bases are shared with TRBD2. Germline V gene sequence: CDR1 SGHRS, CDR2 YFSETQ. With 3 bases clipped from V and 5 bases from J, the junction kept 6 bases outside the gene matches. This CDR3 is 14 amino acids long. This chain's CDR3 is CASSSSGGLNEQYF. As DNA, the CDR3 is TGCGCCAGCAGCTCGAGCGGGGGGCTCAACGAGCAGTACTTC.

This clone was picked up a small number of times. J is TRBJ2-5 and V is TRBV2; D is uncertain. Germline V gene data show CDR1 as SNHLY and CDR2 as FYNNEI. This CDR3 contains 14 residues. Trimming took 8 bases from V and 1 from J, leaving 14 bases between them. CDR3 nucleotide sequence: TGTGCCAGCGGCCAGACACCACGCCAAGAGACCCAGTACTTC. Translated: CASGQTPRQETQYF.

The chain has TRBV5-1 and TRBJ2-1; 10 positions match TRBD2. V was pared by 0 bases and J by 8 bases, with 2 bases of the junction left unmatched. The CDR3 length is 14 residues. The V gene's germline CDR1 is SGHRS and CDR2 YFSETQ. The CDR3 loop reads CASSLGLAGDEQFF. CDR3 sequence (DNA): TGCGCCAGCAGCTTGGGGCTAGCGGGAGATGAGCAGTTCTTC.

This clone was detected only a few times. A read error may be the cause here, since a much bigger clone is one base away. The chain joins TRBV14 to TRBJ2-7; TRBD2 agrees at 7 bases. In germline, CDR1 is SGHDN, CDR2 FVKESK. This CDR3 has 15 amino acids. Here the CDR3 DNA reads TGTGCCAGCATCCAAGAAGCGGGACTCACCTACGAGCAGTACTTC. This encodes CASIQEAGLTYEQYF.

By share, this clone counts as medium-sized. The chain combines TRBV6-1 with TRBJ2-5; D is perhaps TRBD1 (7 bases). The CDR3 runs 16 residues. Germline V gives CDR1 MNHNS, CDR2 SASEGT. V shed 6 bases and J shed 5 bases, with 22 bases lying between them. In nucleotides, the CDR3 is TGTGCCAGCAGGCCGCTCACAGGGGCCGGAGGGGAGACCCAGTACTTC. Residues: CASRPLTGAGGETQYF.

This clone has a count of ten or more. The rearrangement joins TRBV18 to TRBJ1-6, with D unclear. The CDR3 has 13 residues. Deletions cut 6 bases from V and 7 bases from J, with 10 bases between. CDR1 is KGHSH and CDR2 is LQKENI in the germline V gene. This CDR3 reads CASSFSQNSPLHF. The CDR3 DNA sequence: TGTGCCAGCTCTTTTTCACAGAATTCACCCCTCCACTTT.

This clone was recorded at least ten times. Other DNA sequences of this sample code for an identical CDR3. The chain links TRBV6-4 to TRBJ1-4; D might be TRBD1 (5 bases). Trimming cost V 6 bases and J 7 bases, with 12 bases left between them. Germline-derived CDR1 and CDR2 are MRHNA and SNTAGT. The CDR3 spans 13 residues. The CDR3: CASRGRDSEKLFF. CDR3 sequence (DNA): TGTGCCAGCAGGGGCAGGGATAGTGAAAAACTGTTTTTT.

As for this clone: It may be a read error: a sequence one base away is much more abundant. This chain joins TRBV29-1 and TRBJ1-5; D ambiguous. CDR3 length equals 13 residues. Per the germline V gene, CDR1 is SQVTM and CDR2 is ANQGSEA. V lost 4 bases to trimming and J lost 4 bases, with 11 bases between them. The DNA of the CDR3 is TGCAGCGTTGGGTGCATGGAGAATCAGCCCCAGCATTTT. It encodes CSVGCMENQPQHF.

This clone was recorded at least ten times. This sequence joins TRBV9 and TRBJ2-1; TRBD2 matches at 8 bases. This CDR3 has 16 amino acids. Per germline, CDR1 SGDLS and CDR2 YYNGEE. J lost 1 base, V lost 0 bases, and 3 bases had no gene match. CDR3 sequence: CASSVGSGISYNEQFF. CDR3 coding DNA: TGTGCCAGCAGCGTAGGTAGCGGGATATCCTACAATGAGCAGTTCTTC. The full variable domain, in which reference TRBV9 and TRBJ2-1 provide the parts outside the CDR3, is DSGVTQTPKHLITATGQRVTLRCSPRSGDLSVYWYQQSLDQGLQFLIQYYNGEERAKGNILERFSAQQFPDLHSELNLSSLELGDSALYFCASSVGSGISYNEQFFGPGTRLTVL.

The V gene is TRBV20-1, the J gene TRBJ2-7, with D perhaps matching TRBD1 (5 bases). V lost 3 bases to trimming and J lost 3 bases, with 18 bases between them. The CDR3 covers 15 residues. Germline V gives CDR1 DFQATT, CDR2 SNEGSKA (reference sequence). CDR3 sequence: CSASHIAQGSYEQYF. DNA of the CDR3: TGCAGTGCTAGCCATATCGCCCAGGGTAGCTACGAGCAGTACTTC.

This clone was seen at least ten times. For the CDR3, the DNA is TGTGCCAGCAGTTCCTATACAGGGTTGGACACTGAAGCTTTCTTT. Residues: CASSSYTGLDTEAFF. This chain links TRBV28 with TRBJ1-1; D is perhaps TRBD1 (6 bases). V gave up 4 bases and J gave up 3 bases, with 15 bases separating them. This CDR3 contains 15 residues. CDR1 is MDHEN, CDR2 SYDVKM, per germline.

The CDR3: CASSVIGLAGNEQFF. DNA for the CDR3: TGTGCCAGCAGCGTAATAGGACTAGCGGGGAATGAGCAGTTCTTC. This chain connects TRBV9 to TRBJ2-1, with TRBD2 matching 12 bases. This CDR3 has 15 residues. Germline V CDR1 and CDR2: SGDLS, YYNGEE. V lost 1 base to trimming and J lost 7 bases; unmatched junction nucleotides: 3.

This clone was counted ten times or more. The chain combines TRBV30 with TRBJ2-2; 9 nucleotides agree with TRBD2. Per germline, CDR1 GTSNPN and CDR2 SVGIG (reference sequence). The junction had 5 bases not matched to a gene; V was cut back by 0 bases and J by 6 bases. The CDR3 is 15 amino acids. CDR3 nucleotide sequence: TGTGCCTGGAGTGTATTCGCGGGAGGGCCCGGGGAGCTGTTTTTT. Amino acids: CAWSVFAGGPGELFF. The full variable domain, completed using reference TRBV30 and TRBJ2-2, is SQTIHQWPATLVQPVGSPLSLECTVEGTSNPNLYWYRQAAGRGLQLLFYSVGIGQISSEVPQNLSASRPQDRQFILSSKKLLLSDSGFYLCAWSVFAGGPGELFFGEGSRLTVL.

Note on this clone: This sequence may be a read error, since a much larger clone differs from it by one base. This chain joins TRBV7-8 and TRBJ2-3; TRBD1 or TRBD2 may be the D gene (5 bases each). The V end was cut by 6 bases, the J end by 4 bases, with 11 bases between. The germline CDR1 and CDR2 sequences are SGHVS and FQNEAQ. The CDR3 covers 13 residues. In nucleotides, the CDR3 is TGTGCCAGCAGATTGGGGGTCCCAGATACGCAGTATTTT. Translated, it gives CASRLGVPDTQYF.

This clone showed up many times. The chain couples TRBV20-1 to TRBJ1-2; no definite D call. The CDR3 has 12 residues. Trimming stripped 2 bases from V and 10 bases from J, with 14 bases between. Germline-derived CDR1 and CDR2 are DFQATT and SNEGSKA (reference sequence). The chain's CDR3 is CSARLAGEDYTF. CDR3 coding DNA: TGCAGTGCTAGATTGGCAGGAGAAGACTACACCTTC.

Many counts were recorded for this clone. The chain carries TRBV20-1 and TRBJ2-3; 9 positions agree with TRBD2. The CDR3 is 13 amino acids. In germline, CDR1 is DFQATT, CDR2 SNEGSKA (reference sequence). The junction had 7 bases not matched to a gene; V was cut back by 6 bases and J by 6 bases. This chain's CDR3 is CSAEGGRDDTQYF. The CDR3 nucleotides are TGCAGTGCGGAGGGCGGGAGGGATGATACGCAGTATTTT.